This T cell receptor (beta chain) is drawn from a study of vaccination and CD4 T cells after COVID-19. Study at large: Stimulation used overlapping spike peptides from SARS-CoV-2, HCoV-NL63, HCoV-OC43 and HCoV-229E.

Sequencing of the DNA from cultured CD4+ T cells was carried out with the Oncomine TCR Beta short-read assay. TCRdb fed the PCR reads into MiXCR, producing one record per CDR3 protein. In the table there are under 8,000 distinct CDR3 sequences, 50% to 75% of which are singletons. This clonotype came up a few times. Its antigen is still unknown. Noted treatment: approximately nine-day PBMC culture with coronavirus spike peptide pools or control peptides (ViraFEST assay). Positive PCR dates covered March to December 2020, before US Alpha, Beta and Delta variants. The origin of this receptor is a human donor who had recovered from COVID-19. The material sequenced was CD4+ T cells from blood, cultured in vitro.

CDR3 sequence reads: CASSFGQGSNYGYTF. In nucleotides, the CDR3 is TGTGCCAGCAGTTTCGGACAGGGGAGTAACTATGGCTACACCTTC. The chain joins TRBV12-3 or TRBV12-4 to TRBJ1-2; TRBD1 matches 9 bases. J lost 1 base, V lost 3 bases, and 3 bases had no gene match. The CDR3 has 15 amino acids.